Following are 18 T cell receptor beta chains from one sample sequenced in a study of blood T cell repertoires in COVID-19. The repertoire was sequenced with immunoSEQ multiplex PCR; TCRdb's copy has only in-frame clones and lacks some. The repertoire has just over 75,000 clones, around nine tenths of them found once; the top ten carry nearly 5%. Sequenced sample: peripheral blood. The receptor source for this set is a woman older than 75 with active or convalescent COVID-19.

This clone was recorded once. Additional DNA sequences in this sample encode the identical CDR3. The rearrangement links TRBV3-1 (or the pseudogene TRBV3-2) to TRBJ2-1; TRBD2 matches at 7 bases. The J segment lost 10 bases and the V segment lost 1 base, leaving 4 bases of the junction unmatched. The CDR3 is 13 residues long. In germline, CDR1 is LGHDT, CDR2 YNNKEL (reference sequence). Here the CDR3 reads CASSQVRAGEQFF. DNA of the CDR3: TGTGCCAGCAGCCAAGTAAGAGCGGGAGAGCAGTTCTTC.

This chain joins TRBV9 and TRBJ1-4, with D possibly matching TRBD1 (6 bases). CDR3 size: 15 residues. The germline V gene has CDR1 SGDLS and CDR2 YYNGEE. Between the trimmed V and J ends, which lost 4 bases and 7 bases, there was a span of 17 bases. In DNA, the CDR3 is TGTGCCAGCAGCCTACAGGGTGTGGTGGGTGAAAAACTGTTTTTT. Translation gives CASSLQGVVGEKLFF. The variable domain in full, with the rest retrieved from reference TRBV9 and TRBJ1-4, is DSGVTQTPKHLITATGQRVTLRCSPRSGDLSVYWYQQSLDQGLQFLIQYYNGEERAKGNILERFSAQQFPDLHSELNLSSLELGDSALYFCASSLQGVVGEKLFFGSGTQLSVL.

This clone was counted a few times. CDR3 sequence: CASSLRNYGYTF. CDR3 nucleotide sequence: TGTGCCAGCAGCTTGAGGAACTATGGCTACACCTTC. This chain uses TRBV7-8 with TRBJ1-2; D not resolved. In germline, CDR1 is SGHVS, CDR2 FQNEAQ. The V end was cut by 3 bases, the J end by 2 bases, with 4 bases between. The CDR3 contains 12 residues.

The chain recombines TRBV5-6 with TRBJ2-5, with 11 nucleotides matching TRBD2. V lost 4 bases, J lost 1 base, and 6 bases stayed unmatched. This CDR3 has 16 residues. CDR1 is SGHDT and CDR2 is YYEEEE in the germline V gene. The CDR3 DNA reads TGTGCCAGCAGCCCCTGGACTAGCGGGTTCCAAGAGACCCAGTACTTC. Protein: CASSPWTSGFQETQYF.

The CDR3 reads CASSPTAYEQYF. The CDR3 DNA follows: TGTGCCAGCAGCCCGACAGCTTACGAGCAGTACTTC. The chain couples TRBV7-8 to TRBJ2-7; possibly TRBD1 for D (5 bases). The CDR3 loop spans 12 amino acids. Germline V CDR1 and CDR2: SGHVS, FQNEAQ. V lost 5 bases, J lost 4 bases, and 9 bases lay in between.

This chain links TRBV28 with TRBJ1-2; 9 nucleotides align to TRBD1. CDR1 and CDR2 (germline): MDHEN, SYDVKM. V was clipped by 11 bases and J by 6 bases; unmatched bases: 19. The CDR3 runs to 16 residues. The CDR3 nucleotides read TGTGCCTCACTAACACCGGGACAGGGCCGTTCAAATGGCTACACCTTC. Translation gives CASLTPGQGRSNGYTF.

The chain is built from TRBV18 and TRBJ2-2, with TRBD2 as a possible D gene (6 bases). V was pared by 3 bases and J by 6 bases, with 11 bases between. Germline V lookup: CDR1 KGHSH, CDR2 LQKENI. CDR3 size: 14 residues. The CDR3 here is CASSPGTFSGELFF. Written as DNA, the CDR3 is TGTGCCAGCTCACCGGGGACTTTTTCCGGGGAGCTGTTTTTT.

The gene calls are TRBV2 and TRBJ2-5; 12 nucleotides match TRBD2. Germline V gene data show CDR1 as SNHLY and CDR2 as FYNNEI. V trimming: 1 base; J trimming: 2 bases; junction bases outside the gene matches: 8. The length of the CDR3 is 18 residues. CDR3 nucleotide sequence: TGTGCCAGCAGTGAAGGGAGGCTAGCGGGGGGGATACAAGAGACCCAGTACTTC. Protein: CASSEGRLAGGIQETQYF.

The chain combines TRBV5-4 with TRBJ1-5; 9 positions agree with TRBD1. The CDR3 is 16 amino acids. CDR1 SGHNT and CDR2 YYREEE come from the germline V gene (reference sequence). J gave up 6 bases and V 0 bases, and 7 bases lay outside the gene matches. The CDR3 is CASSLGGQGIGQPQHF. The CDR3 DNA is TGTGCCAGCAGCTTGGGAGGACAGGGGATAGGTCAGCCCCAGCATTTT.

The chain couples TRBV30 to TRBJ2-5, with 10 bases identical to TRBD2. Germline assignment: CDR1 GTSNPN and CDR2 SVGIG (reference sequence). Trimming cost V 8 bases and J 5 bases; bases outside gene matches: 5. This CDR3 is 12 amino acids long. This chain's CDR3 is CALSGGPETQYF. The CDR3 DNA follows: TGTGCCCTTAGCGGGGGGCCGGAGACCCAGTACTTC.

The rearrangement joins TRBV7-2 to TRBJ2-1; weak D call: TRBD1 (5 bases). Between the trimmed V and J ends, which lost 0 bases and 7 bases, there was a span of 13 bases. This CDR3 has 15 residues. Germline V CDR1 and CDR2: SGHTA, FQGNSA. CDR3 sequence: CASSLAAGLTNEQFF. As DNA, the CDR3 is TGTGCCAGCAGCTTAGCCGCAGGGTTGACGAATGAGCAGTTCTTC.

J is TRBJ2-3 and V is TRBV11-2; 10 nucleotides match TRBD2. Trimming took 5 bases from V and 3 from J; bases not matched to a gene: 14. The CDR3 runs 18 residues. From germline, CDR1 is SGHAT and CDR2 FQNNGV. CDR3 in amino acids: CASSATSGDSIGTDTQYF. The CDR3 DNA reads as TGTGCCAGCAGCGCTACTAGCGGGGATTCAATAGGGACAGATACGCAGTATTTT.

The genes are TRBV4-1 and TRBJ1-4; D is possibly TRBD1 (6 bases). The CDR3 runs 15 residues. V lost 4 bases to trimming and J lost 5 bases, with 14 bases between them. The V gene's germline CDR1 is MGHRA and CDR2 YSYEKL. CDR3 sequence: CASSRGWGLNEKLFF. In DNA, the CDR3 is TGCGCCAGCAGCCGCGGGTGGGGGCTCAATGAAAAACTGTTTTTT.

The genes are TRBV2 and TRBJ2-1; 8 bases line up with TRBD2. The CDR3 totals 15 residues. Germline CDR1 SNHLY, CDR2 FYNNEI. The V segment lost 2 bases and the J segment 4 bases; nucleotides outside the gene matches: 4. CDR3 protein: CASSEFAGGYNEQFF. The CDR3 coding sequence is TGTGCCAGCAGTGAATTTGCGGGAGGATACAATGAGCAGTTCTTC. Drawing the rest from reference TRBV2 and TRBJ2-1, the complete variable domain is EPEVTQTPSHQVTQMGQEVILRCVPISNHLYFYWYRQILGQKVEFLVSFYNNEISEKSEIFDDQFSVERPDGSNFTLKIRSTKLEDSAMYFCASSEFAGGYNEQFFGPGTRLTVL.

This sequence joins TRBV5-6 and TRBJ1-5; no clear D gene. The CDR3 runs 11 residues. The V end lost 7 bases, the J end lost 9 bases, and 11 bases lay between the germline ends. Germline V CDR1 and CDR2: SGHDT, YYEEEE. The CDR3 here is CASPRSRPQHF. The CDR3 DNA follows: TGTGCCAGCCCCCGATCTAGGCCCCAGCATTTT.

This rearrangement joins TRBV28 to TRBJ1-2, with D possibly being TRBD1 (6 bases). This CDR3 is built from 14 residues. Germline loops: CDR1 MDHEN, CDR2 SYDVKM. V was pared by 2 bases and J by 2 bases, with 9 bases between. The CDR3 nucleotides are TGTGCCAGCAGTTTAGCCGGGACAAACTATGGCTACACCTTC. Translation: CASSLAGTNYGYTF.

This clone was counted once. The CDR3 coding sequence is TGTGCCAGCAGGACAGGGGGCACCGGGGAGCTGTTTTTT. This codes for CASRTGGTGELFF. The rearrangement joins TRBV28 to TRBJ2-2; 9 bases map to TRBD1. Germline values: CDR1 MDHEN, CDR2 SYDVKM. The CDR3 is made up of 13 amino acids. V was clipped by 6 bases and J by 4 bases; unmatched bases: 0. Supplemented by reference TRBV28 and TRBJ2-2, the full variable domain reads DVKVTQSSRYLVKRTGEKVFLECVQDMDHENMFWYRQDPGLGLRLIYFSYDVKMKEKGDIPEGYSVSREKKERFSLILESASTNQTSMYLCASRTGGTGELFFGEGSRLTVL.

This clone was counted between two and nine times. Other DNA sequences in the sample encode the same CDR3. V is TRBV19 and J is TRBJ2-7, with TRBD1 matching 7 bases. After removal of 3 bases from V and 2 bases from J, the junction contained 4 bases not matched to a gene. The CDR3 runs 14 residues. Germline V gives CDR1 LNHDA, CDR2 SQIVND (reference sequence). CDR3 protein: CASSIGQATYEQYF. For the CDR3, the DNA is TGTGCCAGTAGTATCGGACAGGCAACCTACGAGCAGTACTTC.